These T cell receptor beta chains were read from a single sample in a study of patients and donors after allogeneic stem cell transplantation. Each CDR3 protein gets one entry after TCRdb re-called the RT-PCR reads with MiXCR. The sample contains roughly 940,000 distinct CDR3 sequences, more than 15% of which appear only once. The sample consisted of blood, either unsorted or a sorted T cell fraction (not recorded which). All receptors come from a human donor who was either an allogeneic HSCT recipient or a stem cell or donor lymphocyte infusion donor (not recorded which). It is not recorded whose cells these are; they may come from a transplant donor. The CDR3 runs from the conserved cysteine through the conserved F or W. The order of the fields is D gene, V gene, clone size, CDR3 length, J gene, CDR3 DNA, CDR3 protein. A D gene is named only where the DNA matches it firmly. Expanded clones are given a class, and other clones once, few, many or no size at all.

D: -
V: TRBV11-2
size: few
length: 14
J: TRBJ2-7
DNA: TGTGCCAGCAGCTTAGAGACAACCTCCTACGAGCAGTACTTC
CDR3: CASSLETTSYEQYF

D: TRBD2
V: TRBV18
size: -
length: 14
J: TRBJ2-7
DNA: TGTGCCAGCTCACCACAAAGCGGGAGTTACGAGCAGTACTTC
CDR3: CASSPQSGSYEQYF

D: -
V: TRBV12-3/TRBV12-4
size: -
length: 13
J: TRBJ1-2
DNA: TGTGCCAGCAGTTTAGTAAGCCTAGGAGGCTACACCTTC
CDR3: CASSLVSLGGYTF

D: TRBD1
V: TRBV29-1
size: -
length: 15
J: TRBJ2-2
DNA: TGCAGCGTGATCCTACGACAGGGAGTCTCCGGGGAGCTGTTTTTT
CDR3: CSVILRQGVSGELFF

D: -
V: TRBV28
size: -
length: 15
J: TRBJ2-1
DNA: TGTGCCAGCAACACCCCGAGGGAGGCCTACAATGAGCAGTTCTTC
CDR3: CASNTPREAYNEQFF

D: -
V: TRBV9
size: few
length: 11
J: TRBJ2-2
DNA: TGTGCCAGCAGCGTGCTCGGGGAGCTGTTTTTT
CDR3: CASSVLGELFF

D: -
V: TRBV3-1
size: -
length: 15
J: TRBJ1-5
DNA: TGTGCCAGCGTACCAGGGATGGCCCTCAATCAGCCCCAGCATTTT
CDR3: CASVPGMALNQPQHF

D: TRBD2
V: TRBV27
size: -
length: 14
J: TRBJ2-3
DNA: TGTGCCAGCAGTTCTGGACTAGCGGTAGATACGCAGTATTTT
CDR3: CASSSGLAVDTQYF

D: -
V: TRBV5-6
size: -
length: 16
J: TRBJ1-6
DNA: TGTGCCAGCAGCGATACAGGGAGCTCCTATAATTCACCCCTCCACTTT
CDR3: CASSDTGSSYNSPLHF

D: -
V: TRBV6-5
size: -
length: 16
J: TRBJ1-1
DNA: TGTGCCAGCAGTTACTCGGGAGGGAAAATGAACACTGAAGCTTTCTTT
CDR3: CASSYSGGKMNTEAFF

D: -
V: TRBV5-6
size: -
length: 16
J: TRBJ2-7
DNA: TGTGCCAGCAGCCAAGTGGAGCGCGCCAGATCCTACGAGCAGTACTTC
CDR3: CASSQVERARSYEQYF

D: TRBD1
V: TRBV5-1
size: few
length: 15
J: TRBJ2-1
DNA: TGCGCCAGCACCCCAGGGACAGGGACGGGGAATGAGCAGTTCTTC
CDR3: CASTPGTGTGNEQFF

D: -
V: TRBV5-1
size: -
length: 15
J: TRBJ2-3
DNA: TGCGCCAGCAGCTGGGCGACGGGAGTGGAGAATACGCAGTATTTT
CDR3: CASSWATGVENTQYF

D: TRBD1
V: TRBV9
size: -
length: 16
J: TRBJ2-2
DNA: TGTGCCAGCAGCGTTCGGGACAGGGGGCCCACCGGGGAGCTGTTTTTT
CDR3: CASSVRDRGPTGELFF

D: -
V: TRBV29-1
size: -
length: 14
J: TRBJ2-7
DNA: TGCAGCATACGACAGAGGACGGGGACCTACGAGCAGTACTTC
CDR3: CSIRQRTGTYEQYF

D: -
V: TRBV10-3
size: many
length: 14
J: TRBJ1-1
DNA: TGTGCCATCAGTGGCGGGCCGACGGGAACCGAAGCTTTCTTT
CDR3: CAISGGPTGTEAFF

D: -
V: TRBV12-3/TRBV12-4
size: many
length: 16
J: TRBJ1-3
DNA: TGTGCCAGCAGCCTTCCGGAACGAGTCTCTGGAAACACCATATATTTT
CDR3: CASSLPERVSGNTIYF

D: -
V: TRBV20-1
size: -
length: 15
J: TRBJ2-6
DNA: TGCAGTGCGCAGCCCCAGGGGCTTGGGGCCAACGTCCTGACTTTC
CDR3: CSAQPQGLGANVLTF

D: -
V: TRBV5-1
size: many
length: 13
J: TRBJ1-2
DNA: TGTGCCAGCAGTTTGGGAGGGTCGGATGGCTACACCTTC
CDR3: CASSLGGSDGYTF

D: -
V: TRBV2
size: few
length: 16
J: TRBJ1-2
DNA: TGTGCCAGCAGTGATTACCTCCGAGCGACAGGACATGGCTACACCTTC
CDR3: CASSDYLRATGHGYTF

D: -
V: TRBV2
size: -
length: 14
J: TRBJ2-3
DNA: TGTGCCAGCAGTGAGAATCGTAAGGTCGATACGCAGTATTTT
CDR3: CASSENRKVDTQYF

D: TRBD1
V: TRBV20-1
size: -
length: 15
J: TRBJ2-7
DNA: TGCAGTGCTAGAGATGAGGGGACAGGGGGGTACGAGCAGTACTTC
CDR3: CSARDEGTGGYEQYF

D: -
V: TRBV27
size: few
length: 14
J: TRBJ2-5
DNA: TGTGCCAGCAGTTTAACAGTGCCAAGGGAGACCCAGTACTTC
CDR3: CASSLTVPRETQYF

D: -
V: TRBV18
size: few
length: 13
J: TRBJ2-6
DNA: TGTGCCAGCTCACTCAGGGAGGACAACGTCCTGACTTTC
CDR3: CASSLREDNVLTF

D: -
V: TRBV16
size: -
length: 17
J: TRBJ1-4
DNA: TGTGCCAGCAGCCAATCCTTAGTAACAGCGGGAGCGACGGAACTGTTTTTT
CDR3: CASSQSLVTAGATELFF

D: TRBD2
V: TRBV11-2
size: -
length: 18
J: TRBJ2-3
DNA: TGTGCCAGCAGCTTGGGCGCTAGCGGGAGCCCGAGCACAGATACGCAGTATTTT
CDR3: CASSLGASGSPSTDTQYF

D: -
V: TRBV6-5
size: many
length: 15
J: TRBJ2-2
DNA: TGTGCCAGCAGTTACGTCAGGGGTGTCACCGGGGAGCTGTTTTTT
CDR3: CASSYVRGVTGELFF

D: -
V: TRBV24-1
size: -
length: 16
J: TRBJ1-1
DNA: TGTGCCACCAGCCCGGACAGCCTCCGACAGTACACTGAAGCTTTCTTT
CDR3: CATSPDSLRQYTEAFF

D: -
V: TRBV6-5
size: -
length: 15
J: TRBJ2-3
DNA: TGTGCCAGCAGTTACTCCCGGGAATCGGCAGATACGCAGTATTTT
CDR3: CASSYSRESADTQYF

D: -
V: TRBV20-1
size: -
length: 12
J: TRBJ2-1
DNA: TGCAGTGAACTGCACGGGGGCCCTGAGCAGTTCTTC
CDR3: CSELHGGPEQFF

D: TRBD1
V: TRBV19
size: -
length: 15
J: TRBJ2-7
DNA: TGTGCCAGTAGTATTCCGCAGGGGGCAAGGGACGAGCAGTACTTC
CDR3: CASSIPQGARDEQYF

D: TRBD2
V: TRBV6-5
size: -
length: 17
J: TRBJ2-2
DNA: TGTGCCAGCAGTTACGGACTAGCGGGGTTGAACACCGGGGAGCTGTTTTTT
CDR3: CASSYGLAGLNTGELFF

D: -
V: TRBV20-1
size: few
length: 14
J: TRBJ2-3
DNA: TGCAGTGCTAGGGGAGGGGGGCTGAAAGATACGCAGTATTTT
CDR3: CSARGGGLKDTQYF

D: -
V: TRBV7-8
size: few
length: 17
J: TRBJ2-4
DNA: TGTGCCAGCAGTATTGGGGGGAGGTACGGGGCCAAAAACATTCAGTACTTC
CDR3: CASSIGGRYGAKNIQYF

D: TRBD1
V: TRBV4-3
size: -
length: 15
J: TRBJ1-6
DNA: TGCGCCAGCAGCCAAGCAGGGGGCCTTGATTCACCCCTCCACTTT
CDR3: CASSQAGGLDSPLHF

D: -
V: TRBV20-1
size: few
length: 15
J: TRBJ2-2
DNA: TGCAGTGCTAGAACTGATAGCCGTAACACCGGGGAGCTGTTTTTT
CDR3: CSARTDSRNTGELFF

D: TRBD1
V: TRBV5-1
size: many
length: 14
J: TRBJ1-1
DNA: TGCGCCAGCAGTTTACCGGGACAGGGCTTGGGGGCTTTCTTT
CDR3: CASSLPGQGLGAFF

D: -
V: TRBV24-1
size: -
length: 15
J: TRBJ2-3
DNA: TGTGCCACCAGTGATCCTGGAGGATCCCCAGATACGCAGTATTTT
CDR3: CATSDPGGSPDTQYF

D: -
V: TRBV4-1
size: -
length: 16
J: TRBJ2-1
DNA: TGCGCCAGCAGCCAAGACGAAGCATGGGGCTACAATGAGCAGTTCTTC
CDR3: CASSQDEAWGYNEQFF

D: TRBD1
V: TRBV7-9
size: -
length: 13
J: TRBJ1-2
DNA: TGTGCCAGCAGCCTACAGGGGGCTGTTGGCTACACCTTC
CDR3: CASSLQGAVGYTF

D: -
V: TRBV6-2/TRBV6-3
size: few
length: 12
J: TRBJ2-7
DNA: TGTGCCAGCGGTCCAGCCACCTACGAGCAGTACTTC
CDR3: CASGPATYEQYF

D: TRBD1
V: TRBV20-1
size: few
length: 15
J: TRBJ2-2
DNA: TGCAGTGCTAGAGACCGGACAGGGGGAACCGGGGAGCTGTTTTTT
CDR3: CSARDRTGGTGELFF